The 14 T cell receptor beta chains reported below all come from one sample, sequenced in a study of vaccination and CD4 T cells after COVID-19. For these TCRs, the target antigens are not known. The sample's treatment: roughly 11-day PBMC culture with coronavirus spike peptide pools or control peptides (ViraFEST assay). With the Oncomine TCR Beta short-read assay, DNA from cultured CD4+ T cells was sequenced. TCRdb reprocessed the PCR reads with MiXCR, giving one entry per CDR3 protein. The table has thousands of distinct CDR3 sequences, around 40% seen once. The sample comprised CD4+ T cells from blood, cultured in vitro. The receptors originated from a human donor who had recovered from COVID-19.

V gene TRBV4-1 combines with J gene TRBJ1-2; D is possibly TRBD1 (6 bases). The CDR3 length is 17 residues. With 4 bases removed from V and 4 bases from J, the gap between germline ends came to 22 bases. CDR1 MGHRA and CDR2 YSYEKL come from the germline V gene. The CDR3 region has the DNA TGCGCCAGCAGCCCTGGGGGGGGCGCGGGAGGACGCTATGGCTACACCTTC. This codes for CASSPGGGAGGRYGYTF.

This clonotype has only a few counts. The rearrangement uses TRBV21-1 and TRBJ1-5; the table calls TRBD1, which could not be checked here. TRBV21-1 is listed as a pseudogene. This CDR3 has 13 residues. The CDR3 nucleotides read TGTGCCAGGCCGGACAGGGGAAATCAGCCCCAGCATTTT. The encoded protein is CARPDRGNQPQHF.

The rearrangement uses TRBV21-1 and TRBJ2-3; TRBD2 is taken as the D call from the table, unchecked against the DNA. TRBV21-1 is termed a pseudogene. The CDR3 is 17 amino acids. For the CDR3, the DNA is TGTGCCAGCAGCAAAGCTTGGAGCGGGACCGGCACAGATACGCAGTATTTT. This gives the protein CASSKAWSGTGTDTQYF.

The V gene is TRBV7-2, the J gene TRBJ2-7, with TRBD2 identical over 8 bases. Germline-derived CDR1 and CDR2 are SGHTA and FQGNSA. With V trimmed by 4 bases and J by 7 bases, 9 bases remained unmatched. The CDR3 sequence is 14 residues long. The CDR3 DNA sequence: TGTGCCAGCAGCTGGTCCGGGACTAGAAGGGAGCAGTACTTC. Amino acids: CASSWSGTRREQYF.

This clonotype was seen more than once but under ten times. The chain recombines TRBV7-9 with TRBJ2-3, with 11 bases that match TRBD2. V was pared by 4 bases and J by 0 bases, with 3 bases of the junction left unmatched. CDR1 is SEHNR and CDR2 is FQNEAQ in the germline V gene (reference sequence). This CDR3 region has 16 residues. This CDR3 reads CASSWGLAVSTDTQYF. The CDR3 coding sequence is TGTGCCAGCAGCTGGGGACTAGCGGTGAGCACAGATACGCAGTATTTT. Supplemented by reference TRBV7-9 and TRBJ2-3, the full variable domain reads DTGVSQNPRHKITKRGQNVTFRCDPISEHNRLYWYRQTLGQGPEFLTYFQNEAQLEKSRLLSDRFSAERPKGSFSTLEIQRTEQGDSAMYLCASSWGLAVSTDTQYFGPGTRLTVL.

This chain connects TRBV27 to TRBJ2-1; the D gene is possibly TRBD2 (6 bases). Germline lookup yields CDR1 MNHEY and CDR2 SMNVEV (reference sequence). Deletions cut 4 bases from V and 2 bases from J, with 15 bases between. This CDR3 is built from 16 residues. CDR3 sequence: CASSYFRSGAYNEQFF. In DNA form, the CDR3 reads TGTGCCAGCAGTTACTTTCGTAGCGGCGCCTACAATGAGCAGTTCTTC.

This chain uses TRBV6-5 with TRBJ2-3; 9 nucleotides line up with TRBD2. J gave up 5 bases and V 4 bases, and 7 bases lay outside the gene matches. Germline V lookup: CDR1 MNHEY, CDR2 SVGAGI. This CDR3 region has 15 residues. The CDR3 bases are TGTGCCAGCAGTTTCGGGACTAGCTCAGTAGATACGCAGTATTTT. Protein product: CASSFGTSSVDTQYF.

This clonotype ranks as hyperexpanded (1% or more). The genes are TRBV6-1 and TRBJ1-5; maybe TRBD1 (5 bases). This CDR3 has 16 amino acids. From germline, CDR1 is MNHNS and CDR2 SASEGT. Trimming took off 6 bases at V and 10 bases at J, with 25 bases between the two ends. The CDR3 protein is CASSAGTNIAISPQHF. The CDR3 bases are TGTGCCAGCAGCGCCGGGACCAATATTGCGATCAGCCCCCAGCATTTT.

V gene TRBV14 combines with J gene TRBJ1-1; D is ambiguous. The CDR3 contains 15 residues. Germline CDR1 and CDR2: SGHDN and FVKESK. The V gene lost 2 bases and the J gene lost 3 bases, with 13 bases spanning the gap. The CDR3 loop reads CASSQSVGWDTEAFF. DNA for the CDR3: TGTGCCAGCAGCCAAAGTGTCGGTTGGGACACTGAAGCTTTCTTT. The full variable domain, its missing parts supplied by reference TRBV14 and TRBJ1-1, is EAGVTQFPSHSVIEKGQTVTLRCDPISGHDNLYWYRRVMGKEIKFLLHFVKESKQDESGMPNNRFLAERTGGTYSTLKVQPAELEDSGVYFCASSQSVGWDTEAFFGQGTRLTVV.

The gene calls are TRBV11-3 and TRBJ2-7; no reliable D call. V lost 5 bases to trimming and J lost 4 bases, with 18 bases between them. Germline CDR1 SGHNT, CDR2 YENEEA. The CDR3 covers 15 residues. This CDR3 is CASSPDGVFGYEQYF. CDR3 coding DNA: TGTGCCAGCAGCCCCGACGGTGTTTTTGGGTACGAGCAGTACTTC.

The rearrangement links TRBV2 to TRBJ2-5; D is uncertain. CDR1 and CDR2 from the germline V gene are SNHLY and FYNNEI. The V and J ends lost 2 bases and 4 bases respectively, with 20 bases between them. The CDR3 has 17 amino acids. The CDR3 is CASSEPPWGTTAETQYF. For the CDR3, the DNA is TGTGCCAGCAGTGAACCCCCCTGGGGTACAACCGCAGAGACCCAGTACTTC. The full variable domain, with the rest looked up from reference TRBV2 and TRBJ2-5, is EPEVTQTPSHQVTQMGQEVILRCVPISNHLYFYWYRQILGQKVEFLVSFYNNEISEKSEIFDDQFSVERPDGSNFTLKIRSTKLEDSAMYFCASSEPPWGTTAETQYFGPGTRLLVL.

This clonotype was observed a handful of times. The chain is built from TRBV27 and TRBJ1-1, with TRBD1 matching 7 bases. The length of the CDR3 is 15 residues. Germline CDR1 reads MNHEY; CDR2 reads SMNVEV (reference sequence). Losses at the gene ends were 5 bases for V and 3 bases for J; bases not matched to a gene: 9. The CDR3 DNA sequence: TGTGCCAGCAGTCGCACCAGGGGGGGAGACACTGAAGCTTTCTTT. Its protein is CASSRTRGGDTEAFF.

The V and J genes are TRBV7-2 and TRBJ2-5; D is uncertain. CDR3 length equals 13 residues. CDR1 is SGHTA and CDR2 is FQGNSA in the germline V gene. V lost 5 bases, J lost 7 bases, and 14 bases lay in between. CDR3 sequence (DNA): TGTGCCAGCAGCCCGGGCCTTCCTGCGACCCAGTACTTC. As protein: CASSPGLPATQYF.

The chain carries TRBV6-1 and TRBJ1-2; unclear D gene. The CDR3 totals 12 residues. V was shortened by 4 bases and J by 3 bases, with 6 bases between the two germline ends. In germline, CDR1 is MNHNS, CDR2 SASEGT. DNA of the CDR3: TGTGCCAGCAGTGTCCTGTACTATGGCTACACCTTC. Protein: CASSVLYYGYTF.